This note documents a single TCR beta chain sequence. With V trimmed by 0 bases and J by 4 bases, 5 bases remained unmatched. From germline, CDR1 is SGHRS and CDR2 YFSETQ. The CDR3 spans 15 residues. Original handling: Amplification with reference gene primers provided the estimates of nucleated cell counts. Sequencing used immunoSEQ multiplex PCR; TCRdb keeps in-frame clones, though not all of them. D and trimming were read from the DNA, whereas the V and J calls and clone size are those reported in that table. The data contain about 270,000 clones, approximately 89% of them singletons. The data were taken from a study of blood T cell repertoires in COVID-19. Study-level background: T cells, B-cell-depleted T cells, or PBMCs provided the cDNA or gDNA that served as material.

This chain joins TRBV5-1 and TRBJ1-1, with 8 bases that match TRBD1. The receptor comes from a man aged 40-55 years with active or convalescent COVID-19. What was sequenced was peripheral blood. This CDR3 reads CASSLGTGSGTEAFF. Written as DNA, the CDR3 is TGCGCCAGCAGCTTGGGGACAGGGTCGGGCACTGAAGCTTTCTTT.